One TCR beta chain is described in this entry. The data belong to a study of technical replicates of blood from several donors. Sequencing used immunoSEQ multiplex PCR; TCRdb keeps in-frame clones, though not all of them. The data contain around 70,000 clones, 95% of them singletons. The germline CDR1 and CDR2 sequences are MNHNS and SASEGT. V was pared by 4 bases and J by 0 bases, with 10 bases between. CDR3 size: 14 residues. Sequencing input: T cells isolated from PBMCs. The sequence was collected from a human donor in good health. This sequence joins TRBV6-1 and TRBJ2-7; TRBD1 is a possible D gene (5 bases). The CDR3 nucleotides read TGTGCCAGCAGTGTGGCAGGGCCCTCCTACGAGCAGTACTTC. Protein product: CASSVAGPSYEQYF.